This T cell receptor (beta chain) comes out of a study of CD8 T cells in Susac syndrome (dated by TCRdb to between 2017 and 2020). At the level of the whole study: Repertoire sequencing was used to test whether CD8+ T cell activation and differentiation in Susac syndrome was antigen driven. Clonality of the CD8+ T cell repertoire was compared between eleven to twelve healthy donors, roughly 14 Susac syndrome patients and under 19 multiple sclerosis patients.

As concerns this clonotype: Its antigen remains unidentified. Per-base quality was not reported, and no clone a single base away is much larger than it.

Broader findings and caveats from the paper: The study acknowledged that relatively few individuals were included in the TCR sequencing and HLA analysis.

RNA was extracted using the RNeasy kit, and about 0.45 to 1 ug of the RNA was reverse transcribed with random hexamers. The immunoSEQ multiplex PCR assay, which covers 54 Vbeta and 13 Jbeta segments, was used to amplify TCR beta CDR3 regions. Bias from PCR amplification was corrected by using a synthetic template baseline for primer optimization and for computational correction. The original pipeline was this. Reads were assigned to V, D and J genes according to IMGT and analyzed in immunoSEQ Analyzer, with only productive sequences retained. Clonality was calculated as one minus the Shannon entropy normalized by log2 of the number of productive unique sequences. For each patient and control, public and private clones were evaluated within the 100 most prevalent clones. Clones were defined as Susac-specific if absent from the healthy and MS cohorts, from approximately 1,100 published viral clones and from other ImmuneACCESS disease sequences. The raw public data were reprocessed by TCRdb itself: fastp quality trimming at Q25, MiXCR clonotype calling, in-frame beta chains only. Records with the same CDR3 protein are collapsed into one entry carrying the most frequent genes and DNA. The V and J calls and clone size are TCRdb's, not the authors'. The sample has around 270,000 distinct CDR3 sequences on record, roughly 90% of them singletons. Together, the top ten hold around 0.2% of the sample.

High-throughput TCR beta sequencing profiled peripheral blood CD8+ and CD4+ T cells from healthy donors, Susac syndrome patients and multiple sclerosis patients. Treatment-naive patients with stable or active relapsing-remitting disease fulfilling revised McDonald criteria were used as multiple sclerosis controls. Bulk CD8+ and CD4+ T cells were purified by magnetic negative isolation, whereas CD8+ TEMRA cells were enriched by FACS. Blood was drawn into EDTA tubes, processed within 24 hours, and PBMCs were isolated by density gradient centrifugation. PBMCs intended for TCR sequencing were frozen in liquid nitrogen and were later thawed in a 37 degrees C water bath. The sorted or isolated CD4+, CD8+ and CD8+ TEMRA cells reached a purity of at least 90%. Spanning cysteine to phenylalanine, the CDR3 consists of 15 amino acids. Only the CDR3 portion is preserved as DNA: 45 bases, with reading frame beginning at the first base. CDR1 and CDR2, looked up from the germline V gene, are MRHNA and SNTAGT. Clipping removes 4 bases from V and 2 bases from J, with 1 as the unmatched junction base count.

Source material: CD8+ T cells from PBMCs. This receptor chain uses TRBV6-4 and TRBJ2-3, and TRBD2 aligns with 12 junction nucleotides. This receptor was taken from a human donor with multiple sclerosis. The sequence in DNA is TGTGCCAGCAGTGGGACTAGCGGGGACACAGATACGCAGTATTTT. Protein translation: CASSGTSGDTDTQYF.